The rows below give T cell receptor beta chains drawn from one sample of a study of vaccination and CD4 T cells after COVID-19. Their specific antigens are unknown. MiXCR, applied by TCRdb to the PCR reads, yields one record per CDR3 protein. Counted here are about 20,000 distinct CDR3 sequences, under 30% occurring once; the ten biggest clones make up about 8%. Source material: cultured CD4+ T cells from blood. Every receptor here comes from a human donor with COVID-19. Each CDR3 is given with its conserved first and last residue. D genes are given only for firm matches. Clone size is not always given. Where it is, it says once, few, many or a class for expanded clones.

CDR3nt: TGCGCCAGCAGCGAGCAGGCCCACGAGCAGTACTTC; CDR3aa: CASSEQAHEQYF; v_gene: TRBV5-1; abundance: -; d_gene: -; j_gene: TRBJ2-7
CDR3nt: TGTGCCAGCAGCTCACGGGCGGGGGGGCCTCAGACCCAGTACTTC; CDR3aa: CASSSRAGGPQTQYF; v_gene: TRBV7-2; abundance: -; d_gene: TRBD2; j_gene: TRBJ2-5
CDR3nt: TGTGCCAGCAGCTTTTTAACAGGGGGTTCGGAGACCCAGTACTTC; CDR3aa: CASSFLTGGSETQYF; v_gene: TRBV5-8; abundance: few; d_gene: TRBD1; j_gene: TRBJ2-5
CDR3nt: TGTGCCAGCAAAGGGAATTACTACGAGCAGTACTTC; CDR3aa: CASKGNYYEQYF; v_gene: TRBV6-1; abundance: few; d_gene: -; j_gene: TRBJ2-7
CDR3nt: TGCAGTGCTCCCGGGCGGAGCTCCTATAATTCACCCCTCCACTTT; CDR3aa: CSAPGRSSYNSPLHF; v_gene: TRBV20-1; abundance: few; d_gene: -; j_gene: TRBJ1-6
CDR3nt: TGTGCCAGCAGCCCCGGGATACTCGCGAACACCGGGGAGCTGTTTTTT; CDR3aa: CASSPGILANTGELFF; v_gene: TRBV11-2; abundance: few; d_gene: -; j_gene: TRBJ2-2
CDR3nt: TGTGCCAGCAGCCCTCGACAGCTTCCGAATTCACCCCTCCACTTT; CDR3aa: CASSPRQLPNSPLHF; v_gene: TRBV14; abundance: -; d_gene: -; j_gene: TRBJ1-6
CDR3nt: TGTGCCAGCAGGGCCTCGGGGGTGAAGGAGCAGTACTTC; CDR3aa: CASRASGVKEQYF; v_gene: TRBV6-1; abundance: -; d_gene: -; j_gene: TRBJ2-7
CDR3nt: TGTGCCAGCAGTGACGAAGGGAGGCCTGGGGCCAACGTCCTGACTTTC; CDR3aa: CASSDEGRPGANVLTF; v_gene: TRBV6-4; abundance: -; d_gene: -; j_gene: TRBJ2-6
CDR3nt: TGTGCCACCAACGGTAATGAAAAGCTGTTTTTT; CDR3aa: CATNGNEKLFF; v_gene: TRBV28; abundance: few; d_gene: -; j_gene: TRBJ1-4
CDR3nt: TGCAGTGCTACAGGGGTCTCTAGCAATCAGCCCCAGCATTTT; CDR3aa: CSATGVSSNQPQHF; v_gene: TRBV20-1; abundance: -; d_gene: -; j_gene: TRBJ1-5
CDR3nt: TGTGCCAGCAGGGGGACAGGGAACACTGAAGCTTTCTTT; CDR3aa: CASRGTGNTEAFF; v_gene: TRBV27; abundance: medium-sized; d_gene: TRBD1; j_gene: TRBJ1-1
CDR3nt: TGCAGTGCTAGAGACCCGACTAGCGGGGGCCCCGCAACGCAGTATTTT; CDR3aa: CSARDPTSGGPATQYF; v_gene: TRBV20-1; abundance: few; d_gene: TRBD2; j_gene: TRBJ2-3
CDR3nt: TGTGCCACCAGCCTCGACAGGGCGCGGTTTAACATTCAGTACTTC; CDR3aa: CATSLDRARFNIQYF; v_gene: TRBV15; abundance: few; d_gene: TRBD1; j_gene: TRBJ2-4
CDR3nt: TGCAGCGCTGGGGGACAGGGAAACACCGGGGAGCTGTTTTTT; CDR3aa: CSAGGQGNTGELFF; v_gene: TRBV29-1; abundance: -; d_gene: TRBD1; j_gene: TRBJ2-2
CDR3nt: TGTGCCACCTGGGACGTTTACTATAATTCACCCCTCCACTTT; CDR3aa: CATWDVYYNSPLHF; v_gene: TRBV6-1; abundance: few; d_gene: -; j_gene: TRBJ1-6
CDR3nt: TGTGCCATCAGCCTCATAGCGGGGGGCTACGAGCAGTACTTC; CDR3aa: CAISLIAGGYEQYF; v_gene: TRBV10-3; abundance: few; d_gene: TRBD2; j_gene: TRBJ2-7
CDR3nt: TGTGCCAGCAGCTTGGAGGGATGGTCCGGGTTTCGCGGGGGTAAATTAGCCAAAAACATTCAGTACTTC; CDR3aa: CASSLEGWSGFRGGKLAKNIQYF; v_gene: TRBV5-4; abundance: -; d_gene: TRBD2; j_gene: TRBJ2-4
CDR3nt: TGTGCCAGCAGCTCGGGACTAGCGGGGCTCGGCGAGACCCAGTACTTC; CDR3aa: CASSSGLAGLGETQYF; v_gene: TRBV11-2; abundance: -; d_gene: TRBD2; j_gene: TRBJ2-5
CDR3nt: TGTGCCAGTAGTTCTTCGACAGGGGGAGGCAAAAACATTCAGTACTTC; CDR3aa: CASSSSTGGGKNIQYF; v_gene: TRBV19; abundance: once; d_gene: TRBD1; j_gene: TRBJ2-4
CDR3nt: TGTGCCAGCGCCCGCTCCCCGCCGGAGCCCCAGCATTTT; CDR3aa: CASARSPPEPQHF; v_gene: TRBV6-1; abundance: medium-sized; d_gene: -; j_gene: TRBJ1-5
CDR3nt: TGCAGTGCTCAGACTAGCGGGGGGGCCGGCTCCTACAATGAGCAGTTCTTC; CDR3aa: CSAQTSGGAGSYNEQFF; v_gene: TRBV20-1; abundance: few; d_gene: TRBD2; j_gene: TRBJ2-1
CDR3nt: TGTGCCAGCAGCTTTCGAAGCACGGGATATGAAAAACTGTTTTTT; CDR3aa: CASSFRSTGYEKLFF; v_gene: TRBV5-4; abundance: -; d_gene: -; j_gene: TRBJ1-4
CDR3nt: TGCGCCAGCAGCTTGGGAAGCGGGGGCTTGGAGACCCAGTACTTC; CDR3aa: CASSLGSGGLETQYF; v_gene: TRBV5-1; abundance: once; d_gene: TRBD2; j_gene: TRBJ2-5
CDR3nt: TGCGCCAGCAGCCCGGGGACAGGGGGCTTCACCGGGGAGCTGTTTTTT; CDR3aa: CASSPGTGGFTGELFF; v_gene: TRBV5-1; abundance: -; d_gene: TRBD1; j_gene: TRBJ2-2
CDR3nt: TGTGCCAGCAGTTTCCAGGGGACAGATACGCAGTATTTT; CDR3aa: CASSFQGTDTQYF; v_gene: TRBV27; abundance: -; d_gene: -; j_gene: TRBJ2-3